The rows below give T cell receptor beta chains drawn from one sample of a study of blood T cells in healthy people across ages. MiXCR was run by TCRdb on the 5' RACE reads, yielding one entry per CDR3 protein. The sample holds more than 1,400,000 distinct CDR3 sequences, roughly 40% seen once. The sample consisted of blood. These receptors came from a woman younger than 30 in good health. Both conserved end residues are part of each CDR3. D genes are given only for firm matches. Some rows mark clone size as missing; the rest say once, few, many or name a class of expanded clone.

cdr3_nt: TGTGTCAGCAGTGACTCGGGAAGAGGGGGGCGGGAAACCGGGGAGCTGTTTTTT
cdr3_aa: CVSSDSGRGGRETGELFF
j_call: TRBJ2-2
clone_size: once
v_call: TRBV6-4
d_call: NA

cdr3_nt: TGTGCCAGCAGCTTGTCCGGACTAGCGGCTTACGAGCAGTACTTC
cdr3_aa: CASSLSGLAAYEQYF
j_call: TRBJ2-7
clone_size: few
v_call: TRBV7-2
d_call: TRBD2

cdr3_nt: TGTGCCAGCAGACCGGACAGGGCCCCTACTAAGCAGTACTTC
cdr3_aa: CASRPDRAPTKQYF
j_call: TRBJ2-7
clone_size: few
v_call: TRBV12-3/TRBV12-4
d_call: TRBD1

cdr3_nt: TGTGCCAGCAGCCAAGGTGAAGCAGCAACTAATGAAAAACTGTTTTTT
cdr3_aa: CASSQGEAATNEKLFF
j_call: TRBJ1-4
clone_size: NA
v_call: TRBV3-1
d_call: NA

cdr3_nt: TGTGCCAGCAGGCGGGGGGGAAGAGATACGCAGTATTTT
cdr3_aa: CASRRGGRDTQYF
j_call: TRBJ2-3
clone_size: once
v_call: TRBV2
d_call: TRBD2

cdr3_nt: TGTGCCAGCAGCCCCCTCAATACAGGGCGCGATCAGCCCCAGCATTTT
cdr3_aa: CASSPLNTGRDQPQHF
j_call: TRBJ1-5
clone_size: few
v_call: TRBV7-8
d_call: NA

cdr3_nt: TGCGCCAGCAGCTTGGGGTCCCGGACGACAGATACGCAGTATTTT
cdr3_aa: CASSLGSRTTDTQYF
j_call: TRBJ2-3
clone_size: NA
v_call: TRBV5-1
d_call: NA

cdr3_nt: TGTGCCAGCAGCCAAGACGACGAGCAGTACTTC
cdr3_aa: CASSQDDEQYF
j_call: TRBJ2-7
clone_size: many
v_call: TRBV4-1
d_call: NA

cdr3_nt: TGCGCCAGCAGCCAAGAAATACAGGGGGAGAAACTGTTTTTT
cdr3_aa: CASSQEIQGEKLFF
j_call: TRBJ1-4
clone_size: NA
v_call: TRBV4-1
d_call: TRBD1

cdr3_nt: TGTGCCAGCAGCGTTCGACTAGCGGGAGAGATCGCCCAGTACTTC
cdr3_aa: CASSVRLAGEIAQYF
j_call: TRBJ2-7
clone_size: NA
v_call: TRBV9
d_call: TRBD2

cdr3_nt: TGTGCCAGCAGCCAAGAGGGGGGGAAGCAGTACTTC
cdr3_aa: CASSQEGGKQYF
j_call: TRBJ2-7
clone_size: few
v_call: TRBV4-2
d_call: TRBD2

cdr3_nt: TGTGCCAGCAGTACTAGCCCTAGCGGGATCTACAATGAGCAGTTCTTC
cdr3_aa: CASSTSPSGIYNEQFF
j_call: TRBJ2-1
clone_size: NA
v_call: TRBV28
d_call: TRBD2

cdr3_nt: TGTGCCAGCGGAAGGGGGGGGACAAGGAGCTCCTATAATTCACCCCTCCACTTT
cdr3_aa: CASGRGGTRSSYNSPLHF
j_call: TRBJ1-6
clone_size: NA
v_call: TRBV2
d_call: NA